This TCR beta chain is drawn from a study of T cell changes during pregnancy in multiple sclerosis. Clones were sequenced by immunoSEQ multiplex PCR, and TCRdb holds only the in-frame ones, with some missing. The sample comprises about 110,000 clones, roughly 92% of which are singletons, and approximately 1.5% rests with the top ten. With 5 bases clipped from V and 6 bases from J, the junction kept 12 bases outside the gene matches. Looked up from germline, CDR1 is LNHNV and CDR2 is YYDKDF (reference sequence). There are 16 residues in the CDR3. The receptor was derived from a female donor with multiple sclerosis, enrolled in a pregnancy study. The sample in question was peripheral blood, obtained after pregnancy. This chain uses TRBV15 with TRBJ1-5; 8 bases align to TRBD1. The CDR3 coding sequence is TGTGCCACCAGCTCCCGACCGGACAGGGACGGTCAGCCCCAGCATTTT. Amino acid sequence: CATSSRPDRDGQPQHF.